Described below is a single TCR beta chain sequence and its context. Its antigen is not known. The treatment: some 19 received Ad26.COV2.S at low or high dose, single or two shots; 5 received placebo; per-sample allocation not given. Samples came from day 63 after the first vaccine or placebo injection. These data originate in a study of Ad26.COV2.S vaccination and SARS-CoV-2 variants. Turning to the study itself: The authors gave Ad26.COV2.S intramuscularly, either once or twice 56 days apart. Overall study results and limits: Substantial breadth was reported for post-vaccination spike-specific CD8+ and CD4+ T cells.

The CDR3 has 16 residues. From germline, CDR1 is SGHRS and CDR2 YFSETQ. The ends lost 4 bases at V and 5 bases at J; junction bases unmatched: 7. Using immunoSEQ multiplex PCR, the repertoire was profiled, and TCRdb retains in-frame clones only, with some absent. The sample holds around 300,000 clones, about 90% seen once. The chain uses TRBV5-1 and TRBJ1-6; TRBD1 agrees at 9 bases. This receptor was identified in a person between 18 and 65 years old who received the Ad26.COV2.S COVID-19 vaccine or a placebo. The specimen comprised peripheral blood, sampled in a trial of Ad26.COV2.S vaccine versus placebo. CDR3 sequence (DNA): TGCGCCAGCAGCCGGGACAGGGTCTATGATAATTCACCCCTCCACTTT. The encoded protein is CASSRDRVYDNSPLHF.